A single sample gave rise to the 12 T cell receptor beta chains below, sequenced in a study of spatial heterogeneity in lung cancer (dated 2019 in TCRdb). What the work shows at the level of the full study, not this receptor alone: The tumor nonsynonymous mutation count correlated with the number of expanded intratumoral alpha and beta TCRs.

Which antigens these TCRs recognize remains unknown. The receptor library was made with 5' RACE. Sequenced on a NextSeq 500. Through fastp at Q25 and MiXCR, TCRdb rebuilt clones from the public reads, retaining in-frame beta chains. Every distinct CDR3 protein forms one entry, paired with its most common genes and DNA. This sample comprises about 18,000 distinct CDR3 sequences, about 7.5% of them detected only once. The ten largest clones add up to roughly 25% of the sample. This specimen's time point label, interpreted: sample taken at primary tumor resection. This specimen was lung tumor tissue, taken at surgery. These TCRs come from a male donor with early-stage non-small cell lung cancer.

This clonotype was found a few times. V is TRBV7-2 and J is TRBJ2-4; D gene uncertain. The germline gives CDR1 SGHTA, CDR2 FQGNSA. The CDR3 is 14 residues long. V dropped 1 base and J dropped 6 bases, with 10 bases sitting between them. The CDR3 spells CASSLEVLANIQYF. The CDR3, as DNA: TGTGCCAGCAGCTTAGAGGTTCTCGCAAACATTCAGTACTTC.

This sequence joins TRBV2 and TRBJ1-1; D is possibly TRBD1 (5 bases). V was pared by 6 bases and J by 4 bases, with 15 bases between. The CDR3 loop spans 14 amino acids. Germline loops: CDR1 SNHLY, CDR2 FYNNEI. The CDR3 DNA is TGTGCCAGCAGCGCACAGGCGGTCGGCACTGAAGCTTTCTTT. It translates to CASSAQAVGTEAFF.

In this sample, this clonotype turned up a few times. The rearrangement uses TRBV5-1 and TRBJ2-3, with no clear D. The CDR3 totals 12 residues. The germline V and J ends were trimmed by 1 base and 9 bases, with 9 bases remaining between them. Germline CDR1 reads SGHRS; CDR2 reads YFSETQ. The CDR3 DNA reads as TGCGCCAGCAGCTTGATACCACCAACGCAGTATTTT. It translates to CASSLIPPTQYF.

The V and J genes are TRBV28 and TRBJ2-5; 8 bases agree with TRBD2. This CDR3 is 16 amino acids long. Per germline, CDR1 MDHEN and CDR2 SYDVKM. Germline trimming cut 6 bases from V and 0 bases from J; bases unmatched to any gene: 9. DNA for the CDR3: TGTGCCAGCAGATCGACACGGGGGGGGAACCAAGAGACCCAGTACTTC. Protein product: CASRSTRGGNQETQYF.

This clonotype was seen more than once but under ten times. The chain is built from TRBV12-2 and TRBJ1-5; the table's D call, TRBD1, has no DNA check behind it. TRBV12-2 is shown as a pseudogene. The CDR3 length is 15 residues. The CDR3 bases are TGTGCAAGTCGCTTATCCCGGGACAGGAATCAGCCCCAGCATTTT. It encodes CASRLSRDRNQPQHF.

In its sample, this clonotype ranks as medium-sized. V gene TRBV5-1 combines with J gene TRBJ1-1; 8 bases fit TRBD1. The CDR3 has 13 amino acids. Trimming cost V 3 bases and J 10 bases; bases outside gene matches: 8. From germline, CDR1 is SGHRS and CDR2 YFSETQ. CDR3 DNA sequence: TGCGCCAGCAGCTCGCGGGACAGGTCCCGAGCTTTCTTT. This codes for CASSSRDRSRAFF.

There are a few counts of this clonotype. The J gene is TRBJ1-2, the V gene TRBV6-5; tentatively, D is TRBD1 (6 bases). Per the germline V gene, CDR1 is MNHEY and CDR2 is SVGAGI. The V end was cut by 0 bases, the J end by 13 bases, with 18 bases between. The CDR3 is 14 amino acids. CDR3 nucleotide sequence: TGTGCCAGCAGTTACTCCCGGGGCCAGGGGATAACCACCTTC. Translation gives CASSYSRGQGITTF.

This clonotype was recorded many times. The V gene is TRBV6-2 or TRBV6-3, the J gene TRBJ1-2; 8 nucleotides line up with TRBD1. Germline V lookup: CDR1 MNHEY, CDR2 SVGEGT. This CDR3 contains 14 residues. With V trimmed by 6 bases and J by 6 bases, 9 bases remained unmatched. CDR3 protein: CASRQLDRADGYTF. CDR3 DNA sequence: TGTGCCAGCAGACAGTTGGACAGGGCAGATGGCTACACCTTC.

This clonotype was detected ten times or more. V usage is TRBV4-3 and J usage is TRBJ2-2, with D possibly being TRBD1 or TRBD2 (6 bases each). The germline V gene encodes CDR1 LGHNA and CDR2 YSLEER. This CDR3 is 18 amino acids long. V lost 3 bases, J lost 5 bases, and 22 bases lay in between. CDR3 sequence (DNA): TGCGCCAGCAGCCACCCCACCCGGGGGCAGGGGATAACCGGGGAGCTGTTTTTT. It yields the protein CASSHPTRGQGITGELFF.

This clonotype is classed as medium-sized. V usage is TRBV12-3 or TRBV12-4 and J usage is TRBJ1-3, with D uncertain. The CDR3 totals 15 residues. The V and J ends lost 3 bases and 0 bases respectively, with 9 bases between them. CDR3 residues: CASSFTAASGNTIYF. CDR3 coding DNA: TGTGCCAGCAGTTTTACAGCCGCCTCTGGAAACACCATATATTTT.

The DNA for the CDR3 is TGCGCCAGCAGCCCGTGGGGCCAATCGAACACTGAAGCTTTCTTT. Residues: CASSPWGQSNTEAFF. The chain uses TRBV5-1 and TRBJ1-1; a weak D match, TRBD1 (5 bases). Germline values: CDR1 SGHRS, CDR2 YFSETQ. V lost 4 bases to trimming and J lost 1 base, with 14 bases between them. CDR3 length equals 15 residues.

This clonotype came up many times. The chain joins TRBV20-1 to TRBJ2-1, with TRBD2 matching over 10 bases. The CDR3 is 16 amino acids. Germline V gives CDR1 DFQATT, CDR2 SNEGSKA (reference sequence). V trimming: 3 bases; J trimming: 8 bases; junction bases outside the gene matches: 13. In DNA form, the CDR3 reads TGCAGTGCTAGCGTTCTAGCGGGGGCCCCCGCCCATGAGCAGTTCTTC. Protein sequence: CSASVLAGAPAHEQFF.